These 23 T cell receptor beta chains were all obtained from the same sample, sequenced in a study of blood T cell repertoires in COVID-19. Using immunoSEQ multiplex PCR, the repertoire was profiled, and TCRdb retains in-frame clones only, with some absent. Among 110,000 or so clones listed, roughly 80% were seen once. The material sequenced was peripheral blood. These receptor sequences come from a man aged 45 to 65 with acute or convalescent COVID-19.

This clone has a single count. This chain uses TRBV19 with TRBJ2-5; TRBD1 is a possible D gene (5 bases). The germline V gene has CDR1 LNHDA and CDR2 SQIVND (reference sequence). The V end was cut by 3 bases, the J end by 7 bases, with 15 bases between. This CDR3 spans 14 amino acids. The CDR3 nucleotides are TGTGCCAGTAGTATCCAGTGGGGCACACGGACCCAGTACTTC. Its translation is CASSIQWGTRTQYF.

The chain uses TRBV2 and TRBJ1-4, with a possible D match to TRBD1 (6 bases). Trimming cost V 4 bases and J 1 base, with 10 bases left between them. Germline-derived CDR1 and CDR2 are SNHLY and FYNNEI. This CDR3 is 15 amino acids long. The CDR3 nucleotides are TGTGCCAGCAGTGGCAGGGGACAAACTAATGAAAAACTGTTTTTT. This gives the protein CASSGRGQTNEKLFF.

The CDR3 DNA is TGCAGCGTCCCAGTAACGACAGCTGAAGCTTTCTTT. Translating gives CSVPVTTAEAFF. The gene calls are TRBV29-1 and TRBJ1-1; perhaps TRBD1 as D (5 bases). This CDR3 is built from 12 residues. Looked up from germline, CDR1 is SQVTM and CDR2 is ANQGSEA. V was clipped by 6 bases and J by 6 bases, with 14 bases between them.

This CDR3 is CASSELNRGETQYF. The CDR3 coding sequence is TGTGCCAGCAGTGAATTGAACAGGGGAGAGACCCAGTACTTC. V is TRBV6-1 and J is TRBJ2-5; TRBD1 matches 7 bases. V lost 2 bases and J lost 4; bases outside the gene matches: 4. Germline CDR1 reads MNHNS; CDR2 reads SASEGT. The CDR3 totals 14 residues.

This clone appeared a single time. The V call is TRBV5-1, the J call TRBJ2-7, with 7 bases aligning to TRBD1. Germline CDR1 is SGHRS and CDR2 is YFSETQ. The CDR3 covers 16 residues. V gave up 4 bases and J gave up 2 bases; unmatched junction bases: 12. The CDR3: CASSVGPTGTAYEQYF. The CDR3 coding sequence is TGCGCCAGCAGCGTTGGCCCAACCGGGACAGCCTACGAGCAGTACTTC.

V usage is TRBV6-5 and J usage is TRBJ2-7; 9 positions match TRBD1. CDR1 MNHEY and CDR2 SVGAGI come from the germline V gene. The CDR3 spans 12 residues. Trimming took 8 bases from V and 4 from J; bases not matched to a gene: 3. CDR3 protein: CASVGTGYEQYF. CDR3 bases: TGTGCCAGCGTCGGGACAGGGTACGAGCAGTACTTC.

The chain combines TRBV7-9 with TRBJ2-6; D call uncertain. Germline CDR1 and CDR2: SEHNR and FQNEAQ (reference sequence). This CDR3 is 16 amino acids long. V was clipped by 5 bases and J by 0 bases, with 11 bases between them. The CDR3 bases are TGTGCCAGCAGCCCGAGACAAAACTCTGGGGCCAACGTCCTGACTTTC. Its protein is CASSPRQNSGANVLTF.

CDR3 nucleotides: TGTGCCAGCAGCTCCCGGACAGGAAGAACTGAAGCTTTCTTT. Its translation: CASSSRTGRTEAFF. The chain couples TRBV11-2 to TRBJ1-1; 7 positions agree with TRBD1. The V segment lost 4 bases and the J segment 5 bases; nucleotides outside the gene matches: 7. The CDR3 runs to 14 residues. CDR1 SGHAT and CDR2 FQNNGV come from the germline V gene. The full variable domain, in which reference TRBV11-2 and TRBJ1-1 provide the parts outside the CDR3, is EAGVAQSPRYKIIEKRQSVAFWCNPISGHATLYWYQQILGQGPKLLIQFQNNGVVDDSQLPKDRFSAERLKGVDSTLKIQPAKLEDSAVYLCASSSRTGRTEAFFGQGTRLTVV.

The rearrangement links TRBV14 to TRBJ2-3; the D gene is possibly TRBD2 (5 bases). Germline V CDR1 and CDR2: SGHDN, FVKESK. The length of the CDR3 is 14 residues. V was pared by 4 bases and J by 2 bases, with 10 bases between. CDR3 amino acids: CASSPGLPTDTQYF. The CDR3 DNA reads TGTGCCAGCAGCCCAGGACTGCCCACAGATACGCAGTATTTT.

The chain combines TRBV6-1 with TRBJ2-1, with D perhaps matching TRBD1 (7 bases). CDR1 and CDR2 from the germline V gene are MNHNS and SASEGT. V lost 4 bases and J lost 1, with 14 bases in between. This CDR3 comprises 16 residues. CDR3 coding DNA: TGTGCCAGCAGTGTCCTCAGGGGGGTATCCTACAATGAGCAGTTCTTC. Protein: CASSVLRGVSYNEQFF.

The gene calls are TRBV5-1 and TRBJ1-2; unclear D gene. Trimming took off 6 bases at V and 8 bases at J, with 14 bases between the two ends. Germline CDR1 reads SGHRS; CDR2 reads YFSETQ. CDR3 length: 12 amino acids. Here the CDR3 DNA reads TGCGCCAGCATTAGCCTAGCGGGGGGCTACACCTTC. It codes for CASISLAGGYTF.

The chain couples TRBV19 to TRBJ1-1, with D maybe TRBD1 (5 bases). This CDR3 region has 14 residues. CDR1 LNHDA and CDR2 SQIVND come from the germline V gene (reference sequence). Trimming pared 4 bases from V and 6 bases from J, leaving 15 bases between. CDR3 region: CASSKPGGASEAFF. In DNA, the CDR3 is TGTGCCAGTAGTAAGCCAGGCGGGGCGTCTGAAGCTTTCTTT.

CDR3 in DNA: TGTGCAATAGGAGGAGGGCCCACCTACGAGCAGTACTTC. Translated: CAIGGGPTYEQYF. This chain uses TRBV28 with TRBJ2-7, with D maybe TRBD2 (6 bases). This CDR3 spans 13 amino acids. Germline CDR1 reads MDHEN; CDR2 reads SYDVKM.

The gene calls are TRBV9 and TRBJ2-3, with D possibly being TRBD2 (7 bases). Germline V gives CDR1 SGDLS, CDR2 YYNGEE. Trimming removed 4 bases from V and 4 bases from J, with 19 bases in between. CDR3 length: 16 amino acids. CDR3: CASSYRDLGGADTQYF. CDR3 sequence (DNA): TGTGCCAGCAGCTACCGGGACCTAGGGGGGGCAGATACGCAGTATTTT.

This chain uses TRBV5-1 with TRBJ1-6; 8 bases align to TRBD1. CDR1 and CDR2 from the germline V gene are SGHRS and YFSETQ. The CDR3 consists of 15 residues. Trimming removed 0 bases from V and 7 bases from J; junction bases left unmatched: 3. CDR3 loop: CASSLVQGENSPLHF. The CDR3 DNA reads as TGCGCCAGCAGCTTGGTACAGGGGGAGAATTCACCCCTCCACTTT.

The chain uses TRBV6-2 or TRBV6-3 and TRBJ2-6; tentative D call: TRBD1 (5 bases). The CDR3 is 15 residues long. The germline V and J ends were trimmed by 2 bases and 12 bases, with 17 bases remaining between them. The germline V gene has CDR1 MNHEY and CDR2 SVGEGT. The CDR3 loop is CASSYRQGTSGVLTF. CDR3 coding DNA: TGTGCCAGCAGTTACCGGCAGGGCACTTCAGGCGTCCTGACTTTC.

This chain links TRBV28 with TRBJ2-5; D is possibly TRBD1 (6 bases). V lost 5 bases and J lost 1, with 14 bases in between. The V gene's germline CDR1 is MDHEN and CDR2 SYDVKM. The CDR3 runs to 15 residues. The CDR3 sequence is CASSNPGQFQETQYF. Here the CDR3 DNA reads TGTGCCAGCAGTAACCCCGGACAGTTCCAAGAGACCCAGTACTTC. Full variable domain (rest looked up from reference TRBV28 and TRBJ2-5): DVKVTQSSRYLVKRTGEKVFLECVQDMDHENMFWYRQDPGLGLRLIYFSYDVKMKEKGDIPEGYSVSREKKERFSLILESASTNQTSMYLCASSNPGQFQETQYFGPGTRLLVL.

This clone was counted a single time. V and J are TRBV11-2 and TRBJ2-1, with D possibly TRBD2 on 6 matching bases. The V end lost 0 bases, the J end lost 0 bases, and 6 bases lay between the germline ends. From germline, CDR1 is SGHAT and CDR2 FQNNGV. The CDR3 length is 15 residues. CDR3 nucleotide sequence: TGTGCCAGCAGCTTAGAGGGACTCTCCTACAATGAGCAGTTCTTC. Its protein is CASSLEGLSYNEQFF.

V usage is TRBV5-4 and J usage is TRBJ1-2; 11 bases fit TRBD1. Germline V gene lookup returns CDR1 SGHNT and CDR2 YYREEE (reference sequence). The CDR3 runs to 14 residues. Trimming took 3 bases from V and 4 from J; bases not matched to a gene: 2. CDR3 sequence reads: CASSWDRGTYGYTF. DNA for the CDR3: TGTGCCAGCAGCTGGGACAGGGGGACCTATGGCTACACCTTC.

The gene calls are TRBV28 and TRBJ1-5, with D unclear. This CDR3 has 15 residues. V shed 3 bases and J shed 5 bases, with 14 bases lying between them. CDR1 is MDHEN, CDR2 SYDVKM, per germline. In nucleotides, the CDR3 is TGTGCCAGCAGTTTGGGCTCCAACAGAGATCAGCCCCAGCATTTT. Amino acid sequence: CASSLGSNRDQPQHF. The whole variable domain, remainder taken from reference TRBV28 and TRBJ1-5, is DVKVTQSSRYLVKRTGEKVFLECVQDMDHENMFWYRQDPGLGLRLIYFSYDVKMKEKGDIPEGYSVSREKKERFSLILESASTNQTSMYLCASSLGSNRDQPQHFGDGTRLSIL.

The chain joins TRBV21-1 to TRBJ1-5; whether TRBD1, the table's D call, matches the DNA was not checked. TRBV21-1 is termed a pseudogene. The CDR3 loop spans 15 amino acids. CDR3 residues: CASSKRTVGNQPQHF. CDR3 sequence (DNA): TGTGCCAGCAGCAAACGGACAGTAGGTAATCAGCCCCAGCATTTT.

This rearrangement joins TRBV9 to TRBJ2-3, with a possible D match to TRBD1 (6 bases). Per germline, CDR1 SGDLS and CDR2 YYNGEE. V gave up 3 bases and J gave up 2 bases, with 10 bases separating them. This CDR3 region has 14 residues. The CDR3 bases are TGTGCCAGCAGCGAGCAGGGACACACAGATACGCAGTATTTT. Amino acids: CASSEQGHTDTQYF.

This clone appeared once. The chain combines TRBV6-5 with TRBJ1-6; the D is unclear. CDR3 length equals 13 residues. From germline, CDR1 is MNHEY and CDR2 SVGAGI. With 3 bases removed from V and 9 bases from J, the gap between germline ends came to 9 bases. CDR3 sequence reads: CASSYGEGSPLHF. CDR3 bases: TGTGCCAGCAGTTATGGCGAGGGTTCACCCCTCCACTTT.